Presented here are 14 T cell receptor beta chains from one specimen sequenced in a study of beta chain features in type 1 diabetes. Expressed TCRB transcripts were sequenced because the entire RNA isolate underwent reverse transcription. Measured with immunoSEQ multiplex PCR; TCRdb has only the in-frame clones, and not every one. This table holds some 900,000 clones, roughly 17% found once. The source material was naive CD4+ T cells from blood. These receptor sequences come from a woman younger than 30 in good health.

The CDR3, as DNA: TGTGCCAGCAGCTTAGGGCGGGCTGGGGGAGAGACCCAGTACTTC. It translates to CASSLGRAGGETQYF. The V call is TRBV7-9, the J call TRBJ2-5; D tentatively reads TRBD1 or TRBD2 (5 bases each). Between the trimmed V and J ends, which lost 1 base and 4 bases, there was a span of 13 bases. Looked up from germline, CDR1 is SEHNR and CDR2 is FQNEAQ (reference sequence). This CDR3 has 15 amino acids.

This chain links TRBV9 with TRBJ2-5, with 7 bases that match TRBD2. Germline V gene sequence: CDR1 SGDLS, CDR2 YYNGEE. Losses at the gene ends were 0 bases for V and 4 bases for J; bases not matched to a gene: 15. The CDR3 length is 18 residues. The CDR3, as DNA: TGTGCCAGCAGCGTAGGCGTTAGCGGGTCATTTTTTTCAGAGACCCAGTACTTC. Translating it yields CASSVGVSGSFFSETQYF.

J is TRBJ2-1 and V is TRBV6-6; 8 nucleotides agree with TRBD1. The V segment lost 10 bases and the J segment 1 base; nucleotides outside the gene matches: 6. Per the germline V gene, CDR1 is MNHNY and CDR2 is SVGAGI (reference sequence). The CDR3 consists of 14 residues. The CDR3 DNA is TGTGCCATCCGACGACAGGGGTCCTACAATGAGCAGTTCTTC. It yields the protein CAIRRQGSYNEQFF.

In the case of this clone: Other DNA sequences in the same sample also yield this CDR3. The chain recombines TRBV5-1 with TRBJ2-3, with 11 bases identical to TRBD1. Germline V lookup: CDR1 SGHRS, CDR2 YFSETQ. The length of the CDR3 is 16 residues. V lost 2 bases and J lost 2; bases outside the gene matches: 4. The CDR3 DNA follows: TGCGCCAGCAGCTTTGGACAGGGGGCGTTCACAGATACGCAGTATTTT. This gives the protein CASSFGQGAFTDTQYF.

This clone was counted only a few times. The rearrangement joins TRBV18 to TRBJ2-5; weak D call: TRBD2 (6 bases). CDR1 is KGHSH, CDR2 LQKENI, per germline. Between the trimmed V and J ends, which lost 2 bases and 2 bases, there was a span of 15 bases. The CDR3 extends over 16 amino acids. The DNA of the CDR3 is TGTGCCAGCTCACCATTGGAGGGTTTCGGGCAAGAGACCCAGTACTTC. This sequence encodes CASSPLEGFGQETQYF. Variable domain in full (rest from reference TRBV18 and TRBJ2-5): NAGVMQNPRHLVRRRGQEARLRCSPMKGHSHVYWYRQLPEEGLKFMVYLQKENIIDESGMPKERFSAEFPKEGPSILRIQQVVRGDSAAYFCASSPLEGFGQETQYFGPGTRLLVL.

The chain couples TRBV19 to TRBJ2-7; maybe TRBD1 (6 bases). The CDR3 loop spans 18 amino acids. The germline V gene has CDR1 LNHDA and CDR2 SQIVND (reference sequence). The germline V and J ends were trimmed by 7 bases and 3 bases, with 28 bases remaining between them. CDR3 nucleotide sequence: TGTGCCAGTACCAAACAGGGTCGAGGGCTAGGGCTCATCTACGAGCAGTACTTC. Residues: CASTKQGRGLGLIYEQYF. Using reference TRBV19 and TRBJ2-7 for the parts outside the CDR3, the full variable domain is DGGITQSPKYLFRKEGQNVTLSCEQNLNHDAMYWYRQDPGQGLRLIYYSQIVNDFQKGDIAEGYSVSREKKESFPLTVTSAQKNPTAFYLCASTKQGRGLGLIYEQYFGPGTRLTVT.

The chain is built from TRBV5-4 and TRBJ2-4; 9 bases agree with TRBD1. V lost 4 bases, J lost 5 bases, and 7 bases stayed unmatched. This CDR3 has 15 residues. Germline assignment: CDR1 SGHNT and CDR2 YYREEE (reference sequence). The CDR3 region is CASSLTGGWENIQYF. CDR3 nucleotides: TGTGCCAGCAGCCTGACAGGGGGATGGGAAAACATTCAGTACTTC. Full variable domain (outside the CDR3, taken from reference TRBV5-4 and TRBJ2-4): ETGVTQSPTHLIKTRGQQVTLRCSSQSGHNTVSWYQQALGQGPQFIFQYYREEENGRGNFPPRFSGLQFPNYSSELNVNALELDDSALYLCASSLTGGWENIQYFGAGTRLSVL.

The chain has TRBV4-3 and TRBJ1-1; D remains unclear. V was clipped by 1 base and J by 2 bases, with 20 bases between them. Germline V gene sequence: CDR1 LGHNA, CDR2 YSLEER. This CDR3 spans 18 amino acids. The CDR3 is CASSQVMVRAGANTEAFF. The CDR3 DNA follows: TGCGCCAGCAGCCAAGTAATGGTTCGGGCAGGTGCAAACACTGAAGCTTTCTTT.

The count of this clone is one. The chain joins TRBV2 to TRBJ2-7; D is possibly TRBD2 (5 bases). CDR1 and CDR2 (germline): SNHLY, FYNNEI. The CDR3 spans 13 residues. Trimming removed 5 bases at V and 4 bases at J, with 12 bases between. CDR3 residues: CASSLPSSYEQYF. The CDR3 DNA is TGTGCCAGCAGTTTACCTAGCTCTTACGAGCAGTACTTC.

This clone was found a few times. This rearrangement joins TRBV2 to TRBJ2-5, with D perhaps assigned TRBD1 or TRBD2 (7 bases each). Germline V gives CDR1 SNHLY, CDR2 FYNNEI. The CDR3 has 15 residues. V gave up 6 bases and J gave up 2 bases, with 16 bases separating them. The CDR3 reads CASRGRDREQETQYF. In nucleotides, the CDR3 is TGTGCCAGCAGAGGGAGGGACAGAGAGCAAGAGACCCAGTACTTC.

This chain links TRBV5-1 with TRBJ2-7; 8 nucleotides match TRBD1. Germline CDR1 and CDR2: SGHRS and YFSETQ. The CDR3 sequence is 15 residues long. With 5 bases clipped from V and 3 bases from J, the junction kept 10 bases outside the gene matches. The CDR3 is CASSLSGTGDYEQYF. Written as DNA, the CDR3 is TGCGCCAGCAGTCTCTCCGGGACAGGCGACTACGAGCAGTACTTC.

Of note for this clone: This sample also contains other DNA sequences that code for the same CDR3. V gene TRBV7-9 combines with J gene TRBJ2-7; 9 positions match TRBD1. The CDR3 length is 16 residues. Germline CDR1 SEHNR, CDR2 FQNEAQ (reference sequence). The V gene end was trimmed by 1 base and the J gene end by 1 base; junction bases not matched to a gene: 5. The CDR3 DNA reads TGTGCCAGCAGCTTAGACCCGGGACAGGGTTCCTACGAGCAGTACTTC. Translating it yields CASSLDPGQGSYEQYF. The variable domain in full, completed from reference TRBV7-9 and TRBJ2-7, reads DTGVSQNPRHKITKRGQNVTFRCDPISEHNRLYWYRQTLGQGPEFLTYFQNEAQLEKSRLLSDRFSAERPKGSFSTLEIQRTEQGDSAMYLCASSLDPGQGSYEQYFGPGTRLTVT.

This clone has a handful of counts. The V call is TRBV4-2, the J call TRBJ2-5; 7 bases align to TRBD2. This CDR3 has 15 residues. Germline-derived CDR1 and CDR2 are LGHNA and YNFKEQ. V dropped 4 bases and J dropped 4; count of bases not matched to a gene: 9. The CDR3 DNA reads as TGTGCCAGCAGCCCTAGCGGCGACCCCCGAGAGACCCAGTACTTC. This gives the protein CASSPSGDPRETQYF.

This clone was counted only a few times. V and J are TRBV7-2 and TRBJ1-2, with D possibly matching TRBD1 (5 bases). The CDR3 consists of 16 residues. V dropped 3 bases and J dropped 4 bases, with 18 bases sitting between them. Germline V gives CDR1 SGHTA, CDR2 FQGNSA. The CDR3 DNA follows: TGTGCCAGCAGCTTCTTAGGCTCAGGGAGCATCTATGGCTACACCTTC. It is translated as CASSFLGSGSIYGYTF.